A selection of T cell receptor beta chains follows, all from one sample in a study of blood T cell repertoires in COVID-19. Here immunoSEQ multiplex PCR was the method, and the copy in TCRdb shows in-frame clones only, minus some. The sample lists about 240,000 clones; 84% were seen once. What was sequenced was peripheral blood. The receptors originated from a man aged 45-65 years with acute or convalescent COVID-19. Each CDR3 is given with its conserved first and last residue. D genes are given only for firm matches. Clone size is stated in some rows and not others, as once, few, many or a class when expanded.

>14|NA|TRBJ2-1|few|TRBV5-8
TGTGCCAGCAGCTCTGGGGGAGGTACCAATGAGCAGTTCTTC
CASSSGGGTNEQFF
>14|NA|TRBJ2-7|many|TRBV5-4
TGTGCCAGCAGCTTGTGGTCGTCTACCAGGGAGCAGTACTTC
CASSLWSSTREQYF
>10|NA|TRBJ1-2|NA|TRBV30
TGTGCCTGGAGTGTACGAGTCCACACCTTC
CAWSVRVHTF
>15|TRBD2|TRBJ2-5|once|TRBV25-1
TGTGCCAGCAGTCTCGCGGGAGGGCCATGGGAGACCCAGTACTTC
CASSLAGGPWETQYF
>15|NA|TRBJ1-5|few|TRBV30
TGTGCCTGGAGTGGTACAGGTGGAAGCAATCAGCCCCAGCATTTT
CAWSGTGGSNQPQHF
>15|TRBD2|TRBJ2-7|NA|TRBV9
TGTGCCAGCAGCGTAGGACTAGCGAGAGCCTACGAGCAGTACTTC
CASSVGLARAYEQYF
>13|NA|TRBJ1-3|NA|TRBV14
TGTGCCAGCAGACAGAGTTCTGGAAACACCATATATTTT
CASRQSSGNTIYF
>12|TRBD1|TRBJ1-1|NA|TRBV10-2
TGCGCCAGCAGCACAGGGGAGACTGAAGCTTTCTTT
CASSTGETEAFF
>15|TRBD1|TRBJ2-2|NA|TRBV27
TGTGCCAGCAGTGTCGTAACAGGGGGCTCCGGGGAGCTGTTTTTT
CASSVVTGGSGELFF
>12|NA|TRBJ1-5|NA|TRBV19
TGTGCCAGCCTTCATGTCGGGCAGCCCCAGCATTTT
CASLHVGQPQHF
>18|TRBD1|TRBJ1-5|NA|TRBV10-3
TGTGCCATCAGTGAGTCTGGACAGGGCGTCGGAGGGAATCAGCCCCAGCATTTT
CAISESGQGVGGNQPQHF
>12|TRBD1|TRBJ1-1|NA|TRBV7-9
TGTGCCAGCCGGGACAGGGGATTTGAAGCTTTCTTT
CASRDRGFEAFF
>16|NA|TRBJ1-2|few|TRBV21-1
TGTGCCAGCAGCAATTACGACAGGGCTACTCCCTATGGCTACACCTTC
CASSNYDRATPYGYTF
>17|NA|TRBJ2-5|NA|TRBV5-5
TGTGCCAGCAGCTCAGACCGACAGAACGGATTACAAGAGACCCAGTACTTC
CASSSDRQNGLQETQYF
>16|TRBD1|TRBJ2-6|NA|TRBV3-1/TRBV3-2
TGTGCCAGCAGCCAAGGCAGGGGGCTTGGGGCCAACGTCCTGACTTTC
CASSQGRGLGANVLTF
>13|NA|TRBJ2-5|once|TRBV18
TGTGCCAGCTCACCCGCCCACGGAGAGACCCAGTACTTC
CASSPAHGETQYF
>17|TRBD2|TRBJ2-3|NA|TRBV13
TGTGCCAGCAGCTCTCCCAGCGGGAGGGCCCGCACAGATACGCAGTATTTT
CASSSPSGRARTDTQYF
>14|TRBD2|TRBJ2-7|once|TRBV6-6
TGTGCCAGCCGGGGAGGGTTGGGGCCCTACGAGCAGTACTTC
CASRGGLGPYEQYF
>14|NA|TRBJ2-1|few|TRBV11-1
TGTGCCAGCAGCCGGACGGGGAACTACAATGAGCAGTTCTTC
CASSRTGNYNEQFF
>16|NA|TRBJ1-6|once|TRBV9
TGTGCCAGCAGCGTTCACCCGGACAGCTTAAATTCACCCCTCCACTTT
CASSVHPDSLNSPLHF
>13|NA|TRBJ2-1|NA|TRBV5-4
TGTGCCAGCAGCGAGGACTGGGACAATGAGCAGTTCTTC
CASSEDWDNEQFF
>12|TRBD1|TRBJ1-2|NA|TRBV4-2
TGTGCCAGCAGCCCCGGGACAGGAGGCTACACCTTC
CASSPGTGGYTF
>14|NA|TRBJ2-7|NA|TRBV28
TGTGCCAGCAGTGTCGGGATTTCATCCTACGAGCAGTACTTC
CASSVGISSYEQYF
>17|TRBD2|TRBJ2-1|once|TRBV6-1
TGTGCCAGCAGTGAGGCCGGACTAGCGGGAGTTGTACATGAGCAGTTCTTC
CASSEAGLAGVVHEQFF
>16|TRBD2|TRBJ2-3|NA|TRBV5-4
TGTGCCAGCAGCTTGCGATTAGCGGGGGGCACAGATACGCAGTATTTT
CASSLRLAGGTDTQYF
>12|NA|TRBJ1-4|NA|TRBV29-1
TGCAGCGTTACCCAGGCCAATGAAAAACTGTTTTTT
CSVTQANEKLFF
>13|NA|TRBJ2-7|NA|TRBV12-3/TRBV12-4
TGTGCCAGCAGTTCCGTCGGTCAAACCGAGCAGTACTTC
CASSSVGQTEQYF
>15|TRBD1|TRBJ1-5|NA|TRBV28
TGTGCCAGCAGGGAAACGGGACAGGCCGGCCAGCCCCAGCATTTT
CASRETGQAGQPQHF
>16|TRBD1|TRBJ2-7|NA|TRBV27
TGTGCCAGCAGTTTATCGGGGACAGGGAGAACCTACGAGCAGTACTTC
CASSLSGTGRTYEQYF
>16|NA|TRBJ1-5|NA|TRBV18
TGTGCCAGCTCACCATCGGGGGGGCACGGCAATCAGCCCCAGCATTTT
CASSPSGGHGNQPQHF
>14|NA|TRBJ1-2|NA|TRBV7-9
TGTGCCAGCAGCTCAACCGGAGACCTCTATGGCTACACCTTC
CASSSTGDLYGYTF
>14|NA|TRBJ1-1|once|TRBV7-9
TGTGCCAGCAGCTTTACGGGGTCGGGCACTGAAGCTTTCTTT
CASSFTGSGTEAFF
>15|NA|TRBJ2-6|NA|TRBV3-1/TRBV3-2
TGTGCCAGCAGCCAACAGGGGACTGGGGCCAACGTCCTGACTTTC
CASSQQGTGANVLTF
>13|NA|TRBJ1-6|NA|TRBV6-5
TGTGCCAGCAGTTATCAGGAAAATTCACCCCTCCACTTT
CASSYQENSPLHF
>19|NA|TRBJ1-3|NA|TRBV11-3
TGTGCCAGCAGCTTAGTAAGATCCATCTGGGACATCGGTGGAAACACCATATATTTT
CASSLVRSIWDIGGNTIYF
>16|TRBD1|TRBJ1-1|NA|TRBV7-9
TGTGCCAGCAGCCTAGCCCGGACAGGGGGGAACACTGAAGCTTTCTTT
CASSLARTGGNTEAFF